A single sample gave rise to the 19 T cell receptor beta chains below, sequenced in a study of OX40 agonist ivuxolimab in advanced cancers. Libraries were prepared by immunoSEQ multiplex PCR; TCRdb keeps only in-frame clonotypes and omits some of them. The table lists about 93,000 clones, about 90% of them singletons. The sample here was CD4+ or CD8+ T cells sorted from blood, taken in a trial of the OX40 agonist ivuxolimab. Every receptor here comes from an adult with an advanced solid tumor such as melanoma, head and neck, liver or kidney cancer.

Here the CDR3 reads CAIKGSGNSYGYTF. The DNA for the CDR3 is TGTGCCATCAAGGGAAGCGGGAACAGCTATGGCTACACCTTC. The chain is built from TRBV6-1 and TRBJ1-2; D gene unclear. CDR1 is MNHNS, CDR2 SASEGT, per germline. The CDR3 is 14 amino acids. V was cut by 10 bases and J by 4 bases, with 19 bases left in between.

The chain joins TRBV9 to TRBJ1-2, with 7 bases identical to TRBD1. The J segment lost 3 bases and the V segment lost 0 bases, leaving 11 bases of the junction unmatched. CDR1 is SGDLS, CDR2 YYNGEE, per germline. This CDR3 spans 17 amino acids. The CDR3 loop is CASSVEGGGRNDYGYTF. CDR3 DNA sequence: TGTGCCAGCAGCGTAGAAGGAGGGGGCAGGAACGACTATGGCTACACCTTC.

V usage is TRBV28 and J usage is TRBJ2-7; TRBD1 aligns across 8 bases. The CDR3 runs 12 residues. Germline V gene sequence: CDR1 MDHEN, CDR2 SYDVKM. Trimming at V came to 10 bases and at J to 3 bases, leaving 5 bases not matched to a gene. This chain's CDR3 is CATGGQVYEQYF. In DNA form, the CDR3 reads TGTGCCACCGGGGGACAGGTCTACGAGCAGTACTTC.

This chain links TRBV2 with TRBJ1-2; no definite D call. The V end lost 6 bases, the J end lost 5 bases, and 13 bases lay between the germline ends. The CDR3 extends over 13 amino acids. CDR1 is SNHLY and CDR2 is FYNNEI in the germline V gene. The CDR3 loop is CASRADVRYGYTF. The DNA for the CDR3 is TGTGCCAGCAGGGCGGACGTGAGGTATGGCTACACCTTC.

This clone was recorded a few times. The CDR3 nucleotides are TGTGCCAGCAGTGAAGCCGGACAGCAAAATCAGCCCCAGCATTTT. Translated, it gives CASSEAGQQNQPQHF. The V and J genes are TRBV6-1 and TRBJ1-5; D is possibly TRBD1 (6 bases). CDR1 MNHNS and CDR2 SASEGT come from the germline V gene. This CDR3 is 15 amino acids long. V was shortened by 0 bases and J by 4 bases, with 10 bases between the two germline ends.

The rearrangement joins TRBV19 to TRBJ1-2; 8 bases agree with TRBD1. The CDR3 consists of 14 residues. V lost 6 bases, J lost 2 bases, and 5 bases stayed unmatched. CDR1 is LNHDA, CDR2 SQIVND, per germline (reference sequence). The CDR3 reads CASSRDRMNYGYTF. The DNA for the CDR3 is TGTGCCAGTAGCAGGGACAGGATGAACTATGGCTACACCTTC.

The sample holds a few counts of this clone. V usage is TRBV6-5 and J usage is TRBJ1-2; 8 nucleotides agree with TRBD1. Germline lookup yields CDR1 MNHEY and CDR2 SVGAGI. This CDR3 has 14 residues. Unmatched junction bases numbered 6, after V lost 4 bases and J lost 5 bases. In DNA form, the CDR3 reads TGTGCCAGCAGTTTACAGGGACAGGCTTATGGCTACACCTTC. Protein: CASSLQGQAYGYTF.

The chain has TRBV28 and TRBJ1-1; D is unclear. Germline CDR1 MDHEN, CDR2 SYDVKM. Between the trimmed V and J ends, which lost 5 bases and 1 base, there was a span of 11 bases. The CDR3 runs to 14 residues. The CDR3 coding sequence is TGTGCCAGCAGTATCCTTAGAGGGAACACTGAAGCTTTCTTT. Protein product: CASSILRGNTEAFF.

CDR3 protein: CASSPPDRGIYF. The DNA of the CDR3 is TGTGCCAGCAGTCCTCCTGACAGGGGTATTTACTTC. The chain joins TRBV6-5 to TRBJ2-7; TRBD1 matches 8 bases. Unmatched junction bases numbered 10, after V lost 5 bases and J lost 13 bases. Germline V gene sequence: CDR1 MNHEY, CDR2 SVGAGI. The length of the CDR3 is 12 residues.

V usage is TRBV6-5 and J usage is TRBJ2-2; D may be TRBD1 (6 bases). This CDR3 contains 13 residues. The V end lost 6 bases, the J end lost 6 bases, and 11 bases lay between the germline ends. CDR1 is MNHEY, CDR2 SVGAGI, per germline. The CDR3 is CASRNTGPGELFF. In nucleotides, the CDR3 is TGTGCCAGCAGGAACACAGGGCCCGGGGAGCTGTTTTTT.

The chain joins TRBV5-1 to TRBJ2-5; unclear D gene. Germline values: CDR1 SGHRS, CDR2 YFSETQ. V lost 2 bases to trimming and J lost 7 bases, with 18 bases between them. This CDR3 has 15 amino acids. CDR3 nucleotides: TGCGCCAGCAGCTTCACGGACCCAGCCGTAGGGACCCAGTACTTC. The encoded protein is CASSFTDPAVGTQYF.

This chain connects TRBV18 to TRBJ1-5; 8 nucleotides match TRBD1. V lost 3 bases, J lost 1 base, and 5 bases stayed unmatched. The germline gives CDR1 KGHSH, CDR2 LQKENI. The CDR3 extends over 16 amino acids. CDR3 in amino acids: CASSPGQGRSNQPQHF. CDR3 in DNA: TGTGCCAGCTCACCTGGACAGGGACGGAGCAATCAGCCCCAGCATTTT. Full variable domain (rest looked up from reference TRBV18 and TRBJ1-5): NAGVMQNPRHLVRRRGQEARLRCSPMKGHSHVYWYRQLPEEGLKFMVYLQKENIIDESGMPKERFSAEFPKEGPSILRIQQVVRGDSAAYFCASSPGQGRSNQPQHFGDGTRLSIL.

The chain is built from TRBV19 and TRBJ2-2; no firm D call. Germline CDR1 and CDR2: LNHDA and SQIVND (reference sequence). Trimming left V 5 bases short and J 3 bases short, with 16 bases between. This CDR3 has 16 amino acids. The CDR3: CASSPPVPGHTGELFF. CDR3 nucleotide sequence: TGTGCCAGTAGTCCTCCGGTCCCGGGTCACACCGGGGAGCTGTTTTTT.

This chain uses TRBV18 with TRBJ1-1; D ambiguous. Trimming took off 3 bases at V and 2 bases at J, with 1 base between the two ends. This CDR3 spans 11 amino acids. CDR1 KGHSH and CDR2 LQKENI come from the germline V gene. The CDR3: CASSPNTEAFF. The DNA for the CDR3 is TGTGCCAGCTCACCCAACACTGAAGCTTTCTTT.

The V call is TRBV9, the J call TRBJ2-5; 7 positions agree with TRBD1. With 0 bases clipped from V and 4 bases from J, the junction kept 6 bases outside the gene matches. Germline V gene lookup returns CDR1 SGDLS and CDR2 YYNGEE. CDR3 size: 15 residues. The CDR3 DNA follows: TGTGCCAGCAGCGTAGGGACAGGCGTCGGAGAGACCCAGTACTTC. Its translation is CASSVGTGVGETQYF.

V gene TRBV6-6 combines with J gene TRBJ2-1; 12 bases match TRBD1. This CDR3 spans 15 amino acids. After removal of 8 bases from V and 7 bases from J, the junction contained 9 bases not matched to a gene. Germline V gene sequence: CDR1 MNHNY, CDR2 SVGAGI (reference sequence). In DNA form, the CDR3 reads TGTGCCAGCCTTAGGGACAGGGGGCTTGGTAATGAGCAGTTCTTC. Protein: CASLRDRGLGNEQFF.

The gene calls are TRBV5-8 and TRBJ1-4; D gene unclear. CDR1 and CDR2 from the germline V gene are SGHTS and YDEGEE. Trimming took off 6 bases at V and 2 bases at J, with 14 bases between the two ends. The CDR3 runs 15 residues. CDR3 loop: CASNQNPRTNEKLFF. The CDR3 DNA reads as TGTGCCAGCAACCAGAATCCAAGGACTAATGAAAAACTGTTTTTT.

CDR3 DNA sequence: TGTGCCAGCAGTGAGAACCCGGCAGGAGAGACCCAGTACTTC. The encoded protein is CASSENPAGETQYF. The rearrangement links TRBV2 to TRBJ2-5; D is unclear. CDR1 SNHLY and CDR2 FYNNEI come from the germline V gene. CDR3 size: 14 residues. V shed 3 bases and J shed 4 bases, with 12 bases lying between them.

CDR3 residues: CASSPGLAGALYEQYF. CDR3 DNA: TGCGCCAGCAGCCCGGGACTAGCGGGAGCCCTCTACGAGCAGTACTTC. The V gene is TRBV5-1, the J gene TRBJ2-7, with 14 bases lining up with TRBD2. Germline CDR1 SGHRS, CDR2 YFSETQ. The CDR3 loop spans 16 amino acids. The V and J ends lost 4 bases and 3 bases, in that order; junction bases with no gene match: 6.